Listed here are 18 T cell receptor beta chains from one sample, sequenced in a study of blood T cells in healthy people across ages. The authors ran a second PCR of roughly 7 to 11 cycles using a sample-barcoded 5' primer and a J-beta primer mix. Using its own MiXCR run on the 5' RACE reads, TCRdb lists one record per CDR3 protein. The repertoire holds some 1.5 million distinct CDR3 sequences, with approximately 28% as singletons. The specimen was blood. The receptors shown here come from a woman aged 30 to 39 in good health.

Concerning this clonotype: A much more abundant neighbour one base away suggests this may be a read error. The chain combines TRBV7-2 with TRBJ2-7; 7 bases line up with TRBD2. CDR1 and CDR2 (germline): SGHTA, FQGNSA. The CDR3 loop spans 18 amino acids. V lost 0 bases and J lost 7; bases outside the gene matches: 18. CDR3 DNA: TGTGCCAGCAGCTTAGCGGCGGATTGGGACTATATAAACAATGAGCAGTACTTC. Translation gives CASSLAADWDYINNEQYF.

The table lists this clonotype with a few counts. The J gene is TRBJ1-2, the V gene TRBV28; unclear D gene. V was cut by 6 bases and J by 0 bases, with 14 bases left in between. The CDR3 consists of 15 residues. Germline V gene sequence: CDR1 MDHEN, CDR2 SYDVKM. The CDR3 loop reads CASRQSLGANYGYTF. The CDR3 nucleotides read TGTGCCAGCAGACAATCCCTCGGGGCTAACTATGGCTACACCTTC.

There are a few counts of this clonotype. A read error may be the cause here, since a much bigger clone is one base away. The J gene is TRBJ2-1, the V gene TRBV7-3, with TRBD2 matching over 13 bases. This CDR3 comprises 17 residues. The trim removed 2 bases at V and 9 bases at J, leaving 10 bases unmatched. The germline gives CDR1 SGHTA, CDR2 FQGTGA. CDR3 sequence: CASSLSPLAGGLGEQFF. As DNA, the CDR3 is TGTGCCAGCAGCTTATCCCCACTAGCGGGGGGGCTAGGTGAGCAGTTCTTC. Full variable domain (remainder filled in from reference TRBV7-3 and TRBJ2-1): GAGVSQTPSNKVTEKGKYVELRCDPISGHTALYWYRQSLGQGPEFLIYFQGTGAADDSGLPNDRFFAVRPEGSVSTLKIQRTERGDSAVYLCASSLSPLAGGLGEQFFGPGTRLTVL.

This clonotype came up a few times. The chain uses TRBV20-1 and TRBJ2-1; 8 nucleotides agree with TRBD2. Trimming took 6 bases from V and 5 from J; bases not matched to a gene: 9. There are 14 residues in the CDR3. Germline CDR1 and CDR2: DFQATT and SNEGSKA (reference sequence). CDR3 DNA sequence: TGCAGTGCCGTAAGTGGGACTAGTGACAATGAGCAGTTCTTC. This gives the protein CSAVSGTSDNEQFF.

The genes are TRBV6-5 and TRBJ2-7; possibly TRBD1 for D (5 bases). The CDR3 totals 13 residues. CDR1 is MNHEY and CDR2 is SVGAGI in the germline V gene. Deletions cut 5 bases from V and 0 bases from J, with 8 bases between. The CDR3 loop is CASSRQFSYEQYF. The CDR3 nucleotides are TGTGCCAGCAGTCGACAGTTCTCCTACGAGCAGTACTTC.

This clonotype was seen a handful of times. The chain is built from TRBV11-2 and TRBJ2-6; D call uncertain. CDR1 SGHAT and CDR2 FQNNGV come from the germline V gene. With 2 bases removed from V and 0 bases from J, the gap between germline ends came to 11 bases. This CDR3 region has 17 residues. DNA for the CDR3: TGTGCCAGCAGCTTACAGACGCTATACTCTGGGGCCAACGTCCTGACTTTC. Translating gives CASSLQTLYSGANVLTF.

This clonotype was recorded a few times. The genes are TRBV5-5 and TRBJ2-3; D unresolved. V shed 0 bases and J shed 0 bases, with 8 bases lying between them. Germline lookup yields CDR1 SGHKS and CDR2 YYEKEE (reference sequence). This CDR3 spans 15 amino acids. For the CDR3, the DNA is TGTGCCAGCAGCTTGGAGGCATCTAGCACAGATACGCAGTATTTT. The encoded protein is CASSLEASSTDTQYF.

This sequence joins TRBV7-9 and TRBJ1-4, with a tentative D call TRBD1 (5 bases). Germline V gene sequence: CDR1 SEHNR, CDR2 FQNEAQ (reference sequence). With 5 bases removed from V and 6 bases from J, the gap between germline ends came to 22 bases. This CDR3 contains 17 residues. In nucleotides, the CDR3 is TGTGCCAGCAGCCCCAAAAAGGACAACCTCTCTCATGAAAAACTGTTTTTT. Residues: CASSPKKDNLSHEKLFF. The complete variable domain, with remaining parts taken from reference TRBV7-9 and TRBJ1-4, reads DTGVSQNPRHKITKRGQNVTFRCDPISEHNRLYWYRQTLGQGPEFLTYFQNEAQLEKSRLLSDRFSAERPKGSFSTLEIQRTEQGDSAMYLCASSPKKDNLSHEKLFFGSGTQLSVL.

V and J are TRBV7-2 and TRBJ2-1; 7 bases are shared with TRBD2. The CDR3 has 16 residues. The V segment lost 1 base and the J segment 4 bases; nucleotides outside the gene matches: 7. Germline values: CDR1 SGHTA, CDR2 FQGNSA. CDR3 DNA sequence: TGTGCCAGCAGCTTAGTCCGGTCCGGGAGGTACAATGAGCAGTTCTTC. This translates into CASSLVRSGRYNEQFF.

The gene calls are TRBV6-2 or TRBV6-3 and TRBJ1-1; D unresolved. CDR3 length: 12 amino acids. Between the trimmed V and J ends, which lost 5 bases and 7 bases, there was a span of 11 bases. In germline, CDR1 is MNHEY, CDR2 SVGEGT. The CDR3 nucleotides are TGTGCCAGCAGTAGGACGGGTCGTGAAGCTTTCTTT. Protein sequence: CASSRTGREAFF.

Points on this clonotype: A much larger clone lies a single base off, so this may be a read error. This chain uses TRBV5-1 with TRBJ2-5, with 8 bases lining up with TRBD2. From germline, CDR1 is SGHRS and CDR2 YFSETQ. This CDR3 comprises 15 residues. Trimming cost V 2 bases and J 5 bases; bases outside gene matches: 8. Here the CDR3 DNA reads TGCGCCAGCAGCTTTCCAGCGGGGGCCGAGGAGACCCAGTACTTC. It translates to CASSFPAGAEETQYF.

This chain joins TRBV21-1 and TRBJ2-4; the D call of TRBD1 is as the table states it, not checked on the DNA. TRBV21-1 is given as a pseudogene. CDR3 length equals 17 residues. The CDR3 DNA follows: TGTGCCAGCAGCAAAGGAGGCAGGGGGGCGCGCGGAAACATTCAGTACTTC. Translated: CASSKGGRGARGNIQYF.

Ten or more counts support this clonotype. V is TRBV15 and J is TRBJ1-2, with a possible D match to TRBD1 (5 bases). CDR3 length equals 16 residues. V lost 0 bases and J lost 0, with 11 bases in between. Germline CDR1 is LNHNV and CDR2 is YYDKDF (reference sequence). The CDR3 spells CATSRDQGFANYGYTF. CDR3 coding DNA: TGTGCCACCAGCAGAGATCAGGGCTTCGCTAACTATGGCTACACCTTC.

This clonotype was seen a few times. The rearrangement links TRBV5-1 to TRBJ2-5, with D possibly TRBD2 on 5 matching bases. CDR3 length equals 16 residues. The V end was cut by 0 bases, the J end by 0 bases, with 12 bases between. Germline V gene data show CDR1 as SGHRS and CDR2 as YFSETQ. The CDR3 region is CASSLEDSRYQETQYF. The DNA of the CDR3 is TGCGCCAGCAGCTTGGAGGACTCCAGGTACCAAGAGACCCAGTACTTC. The full variable domain, with the rest looked up from reference TRBV5-1 and TRBJ2-5, is KAGVTQTPRYLIKTRGQQVTLSCSPISGHRSVSWYQQTPGQGLQFLFEYFSETQRNKGNFPGRFSGRQFSNSRSEMNVSTLELGDSALYLCASSLEDSRYQETQYFGPGTRLLVL.

V usage is TRBV3-1 and J usage is TRBJ2-5, with no clear D. Trimming shortened V by 6 bases and J by 1 base, and 24 bases separated the two germline ends. Looked up from germline, CDR1 is LGHDT and CDR2 is YNNKEL (reference sequence). CDR3 length: 18 amino acids. This CDR3 reads CASSRKSNMGAIQETQYF. Written as DNA, the CDR3 is TGTGCCAGCAGTCGTAAATCGAACATGGGCGCAATCCAAGAGACCCAGTACTTC.

This clonotype was seen a few times. V is TRBV20-1 and J is TRBJ2-6, with D unresolved. Per the germline V gene, CDR1 is DFQATT and CDR2 is SNEGSKA (reference sequence). The CDR3 length is 16 residues. The germline V and J ends were trimmed by 0 bases and 3 bases, with 12 bases remaining between them. This CDR3 reads CSARDVDPRGANVLTF. The CDR3 DNA sequence: TGCAGTGCTAGAGACGTTGACCCGCGTGGGGCCAACGTCCTGACTTTC.

This clonotype was seen at least ten times. This chain links TRBV7-2 with TRBJ1-2; D might be TRBD1 (6 bases). The length of the CDR3 is 13 residues. Per the germline V gene, CDR1 is SGHTA and CDR2 is FQGNSA. The V end lost 3 bases, the J end lost 8 bases, and 13 bases lay between the germline ends. The CDR3 coding sequence is TGTGCCAGCAGCTTTCTACAGGGAGACGGCTACACCTTC. Its protein product is CASSFLQGDGYTF.

In the case of this clonotype: Germline is not matched at one junction end, which may reflect a read error. J is TRBJ2-3 and V is TRBV11-2, with D possibly called TRBD1 or TRBD2 (5 bases each). The CDR3 loop spans 17 amino acids. Germline CDR1 and CDR2: SGHAT and FQNNGV. CDR3 DNA: TGTGCCGGCAGCGAGCTAGGGGTTAGGGAGAGTACAGATACGCAGTATTTT. Protein product: CAGSELGVRESTDTQYF. The full variable domain, its missing parts supplied by reference TRBV11-2 and TRBJ2-3, is EAGVAQSPRYKIIEKRQSVAFWCNPISGHATLYWYQQILGQGPKLLIQFQNNGVVDDSQLPKDRFSAERLKGVDSTLKIQPAKLEDSAVYLCAGSELGVRESTDTQYFGPGTRLTVL.